One sample yielded the 2 T cell receptor beta chains listed below, sequenced in a study of blood T cell repertoires in COVID-19. Repertoires were generated with immunoSEQ multiplex PCR, while TCRdb's copy carries only in-frame clones and drops some. The sample has about 200,000 clones, 89% seen once. Sequenced: PBMCs or T cells enriched from blood (not recorded which). Receptors were obtained from a woman between 18 and 29 years old who had recovered from COVID-19.

This rearrangement joins TRBV4-1 to TRBJ2-2; no clear D gene. The ends were cut back, 0 bases at V and 4 bases at J, with 6 bases in the middle. The germline gives CDR1 MGHRA, CDR2 YSYEKL. There are 14 residues in the CDR3. CDR3 sequence: CASSQDGLTGELFF. The CDR3 DNA sequence: TGCGCCAGCAGCCAAGATGGGCTCACCGGGGAGCTGTTTTTT.

The rearrangement joins TRBV6-6 to TRBJ1-2; 7 bases map to TRBD1. The CDR3 spans 14 residues. Germline trimming cut 0 bases from V and 6 bases from J; bases unmatched to any gene: 4. Germline-derived CDR1 and CDR2 are MNHNY and SVGAGI (reference sequence). The CDR3 region is CASSYSTGSNGYTF. In DNA form, the CDR3 reads TGTGCCAGCAGTTACTCGACAGGGAGTAATGGCTACACCTTC.